This TCR beta chain was sequenced during a study of control samples from healthy donors and cancer patients. Assay used: immunoSEQ multiplex PCR; TCRdb lists only in-frame clones, some missing. The sample lists about 86,000 clones, approximately 93% occurring once. J gave up 3 bases and V 3 bases, and 6 bases lay outside the gene matches. Germline V gene sequence: CDR1 LNHDA, CDR2 SQIVND (reference sequence). The CDR3 spans 15 residues. The chain combines TRBV19 with TRBJ2-7, with 9 positions matching TRBD1. Sample: blood. This TCR was sampled from a woman aged 25 to 39 in good health. This chain's CDR3 is CASSMWGQGFYEQYF. In DNA, the CDR3 is TGTGCCAGTAGTATGTGGGGACAGGGTTTCTACGAGCAGTACTTC.